This T cell receptor beta chain is drawn from a study of T cell clonality in common variable immunodeficiency. This clone was detected a few times. Its antigen remains unknown. The CDR3 is cut off 3 residues early in the read; its end comes from the germline J gene. Equal genomic DNA amounts from CVID and control samples were sequenced. Repertoires were generated with immunoSEQ multiplex PCR, while TCRdb's copy carries only in-frame clones and drops some. This sample carries tens of thousands of clones and no singletons, and 5.5% to 7% goes to the top ten. Of CVID subjects, about 14 were female and around 27 male, mean age about 40. No CVID subject was ill or on immunomodulatory drugs when sampled. Blood samples were heparinized, roughly 4.5 to 8.5 ml per donor. The CDR3 contains 14 residues. Per germline, CDR1 SGHTA and CDR2 FQGTGA. V dropped 1 base and J dropped 9; count of bases not matched to a gene: 5.

Study-wide results and limits: Fewer deletions and N-nucleotide insertions were reportedly seen in common variable immunodeficiency TCR beta sequences.

V usage is TRBV7-3 and J usage is TRBJ2-1; 8 nucleotides match TRBD2. Sample: peripheral blood mononuclear cells. The sequence was collected from a human donor with common variable immunodeficiency. CDR3 DNA, as far as it was read: TGTGCCAGCAGCTTAAGGAGCGGGAGTGGTGAG. It encodes CASSLRSGSGE. In full, the CDR3 is CASSLRSGSGEQFF.